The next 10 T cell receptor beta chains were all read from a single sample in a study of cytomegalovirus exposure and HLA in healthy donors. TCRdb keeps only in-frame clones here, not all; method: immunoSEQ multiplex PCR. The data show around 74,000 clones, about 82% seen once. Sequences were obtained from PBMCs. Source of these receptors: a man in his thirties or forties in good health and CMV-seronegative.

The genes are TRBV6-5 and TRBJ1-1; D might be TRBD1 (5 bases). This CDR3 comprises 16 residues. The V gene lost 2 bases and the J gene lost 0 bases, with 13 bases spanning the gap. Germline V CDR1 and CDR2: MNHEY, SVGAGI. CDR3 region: CASSYGGAGMNTEAFF. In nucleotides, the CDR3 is TGTGCCAGCAGTTACGGAGGGGCGGGCATGAACACTGAAGCTTTCTTT.

The CDR3 here is CASSQEKGPGQGRGRPEAFF. The CDR3 DNA reads TGCGCCAGCAGCCAAGAAAAAGGACCGGGACAGGGAAGAGGGAGGCCTGAAGCTTTCTTT. The V and J genes are TRBV4-1 and TRBJ1-1; 9 nucleotides align to TRBD1. Germline V gene data show CDR1 as MGHRA and CDR2 as YSYEKL. This CDR3 has 20 residues. V dropped 0 bases and J dropped 6; count of bases not matched to a gene: 20.

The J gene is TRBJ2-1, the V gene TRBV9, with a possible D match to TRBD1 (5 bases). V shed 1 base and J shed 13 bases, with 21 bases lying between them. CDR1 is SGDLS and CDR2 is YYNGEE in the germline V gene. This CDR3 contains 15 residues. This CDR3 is CASSVSDQGPSEQFF. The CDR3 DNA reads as TGTGCCAGCAGCGTATCCGATCAGGGCCCGTCTGAACAGTTCTTC.

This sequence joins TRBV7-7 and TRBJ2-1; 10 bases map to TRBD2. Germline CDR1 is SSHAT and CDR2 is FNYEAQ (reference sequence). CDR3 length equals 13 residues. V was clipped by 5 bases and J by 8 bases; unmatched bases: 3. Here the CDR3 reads CASSGLAGDEQFF. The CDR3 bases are TGTGCCAGCAGCGGGCTAGCGGGAGATGAGCAGTTCTTC.

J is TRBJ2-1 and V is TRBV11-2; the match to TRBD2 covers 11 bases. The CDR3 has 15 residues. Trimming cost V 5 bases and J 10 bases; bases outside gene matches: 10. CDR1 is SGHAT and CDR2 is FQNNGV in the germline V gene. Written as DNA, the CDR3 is TGTGCCAGCAGCATGACTAGCGGGATAAGTGGGGAGCAGTTCTTC. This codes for CASSMTSGISGEQFF.

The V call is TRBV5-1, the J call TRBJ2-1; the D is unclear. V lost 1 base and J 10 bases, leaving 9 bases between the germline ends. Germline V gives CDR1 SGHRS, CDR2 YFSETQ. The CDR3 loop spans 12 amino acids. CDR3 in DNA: TGCGCCAGCAGCTTGAATGCGGAGGAGCAGTTCTTC. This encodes CASSLNAEEQFF.

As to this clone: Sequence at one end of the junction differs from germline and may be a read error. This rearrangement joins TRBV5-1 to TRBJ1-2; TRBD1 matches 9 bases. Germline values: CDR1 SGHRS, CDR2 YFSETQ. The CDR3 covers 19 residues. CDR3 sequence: CASSLATYAGTGSNHGYTF. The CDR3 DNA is TGCGCCAGCAGCTTGGCTACTTACGCCGGGACAGGGAGTAACCATGGCTACACCTTC.

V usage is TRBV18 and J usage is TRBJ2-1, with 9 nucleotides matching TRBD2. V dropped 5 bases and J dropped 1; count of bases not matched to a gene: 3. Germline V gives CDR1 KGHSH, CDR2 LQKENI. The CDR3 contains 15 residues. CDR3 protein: CASSSSGGSYNEQFF. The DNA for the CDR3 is TGTGCCAGCTCATCCAGCGGGGGGTCCTACAATGAGCAGTTCTTC.

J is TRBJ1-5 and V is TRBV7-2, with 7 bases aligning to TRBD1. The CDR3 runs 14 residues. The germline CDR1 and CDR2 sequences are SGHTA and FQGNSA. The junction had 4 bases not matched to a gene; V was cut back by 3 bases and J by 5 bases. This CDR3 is CASSFDREYQPQHF. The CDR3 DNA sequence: TGTGCCAGCAGCTTCGACAGGGAATATCAGCCCCAGCATTTT. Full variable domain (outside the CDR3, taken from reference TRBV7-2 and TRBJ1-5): GAGVSQSPSNKVTEKGKDVELRCDPISGHTALYWYRQSLGQGLEFLIYFQGNSAPDKSGLPSDRFSAERTGGSVSTLTIQRTQQEDSAVYLCASSFDREYQPQHFGDGTRLSIL.

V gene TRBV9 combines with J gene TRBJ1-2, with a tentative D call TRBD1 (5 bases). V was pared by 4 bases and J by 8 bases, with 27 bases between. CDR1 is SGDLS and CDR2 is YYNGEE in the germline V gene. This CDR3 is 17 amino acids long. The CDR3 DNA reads TGTGCCAGCAGCAATCCCCGGCAGTCCCTCTCATCAGGGGGCTACACCTTC. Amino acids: CASSNPRQSLSSGGYTF.